This T cell receptor beta chain appears in the sequencing data of a study of OX40 agonist ivuxolimab in advanced cancers. In the study overall: Enrolled patients in dose escalation had cancers that were hepatocellular carcinoma, melanoma, renal cell or head and neck cancer.

General study results and limits: With doses of 0.1 to 3.0 mg/kg, CD4+ and CD8+ blood T cells had undergone clonal expansion by week 6. People who partly responded at 0.1-3.0 mg/kg had some of the least clonal expansion seen.

Germline CDR1 reads SGHRS; CDR2 reads YFSETQ. This CDR3 contains 16 residues. V lost 4 bases to trimming and J lost 5 bases; unmatched junction nucleotides: 10. Clones were sequenced by immunoSEQ multiplex PCR, and TCRdb holds only the in-frame ones, with some missing. The sample yields 60,000 to 65,000 clones, just under 85% seen once. Patients were excluded for autoimmune disease history or systemic immunosuppression. For this clone: Antigen unknown.

The V and J genes are TRBV5-1 and TRBJ2-7; 12 nucleotides agree with TRBD2. Sequencing was performed on CD4+ or CD8+ T cells sorted from blood, taken in a trial of the OX40 agonist ivuxolimab. This receptor was obtained from an adult with an advanced solid tumor such as melanoma, head and neck, liver or kidney cancer. CDR3 nucleotide sequence: TGCGCCAGCAGCCCATTTCGGACTAGCGGGGTCCACGAGCAGTACTTC. This translates into CASSPFRTSGVHEQYF. Looking up the rest from reference TRBV5-1 and TRBJ2-7 gives the full variable domain: KAGVTQTPRYLIKTRGQQVTLSCSPISGHRSVSWYQQTPGQGLQFLFEYFSETQRNKGNFPGRFSGRQFSNSRSEMNVSTLELGDSALYLCASSPFRTSGVHEQYFGPGTRLTVT.